This T cell receptor beta chain was retrieved from a study of metastatic and nonmetastatic thyroid tumors (dated by TCRdb to the early 2020s). Regarding the study in general: For patients with malignant and with benign thyroid disease, the researchers compared repertoires between peripheral blood samples and tumor or nodule tissue samples. On the study overall, not on this receptor specifically: TCR beta diversity was reported as significantly higher in malignant tumors than in benign nodules, in both blood and tumor samples.

This clone was observed once. The specificity of this receptor is unknown. At one end, the junction sequence differs from germline, possibly due to a read error. No treatment had been received by any patient before thyroid surgery. Using T-cell receptor beta sequencing, the study looked back at clinical samples from patients collected from about 2011 to 2018. The library was produced with PCR. Sequenced using an Illumina HiSeq 4000. High-throughput sequencing was used to profile the CDR3 region of the TCR beta-chain in every patient. The study's own analysis went as follows. A classifier to discriminate distant-metastatic papillary thyroid cancer patients was built from CDR3 differences across clinicopathological groups. The Shannon index was used to assess repertoire diversity, and the Morisita-Horn index was used to assess tumor-blood repertoire similarity. The public reads were quality trimmed at Q25 with fastp and then assembled into clones with MiXCR by TCRdb, keeping productive beta chains. The V and J calls were determined by TCRdb, not by the authors. The sample yields approximately 12,000 clones; approximately 31% were counted once. The biggest ten clones account for about 15% of the sample.

Sequencing used tumor tissue. The source of this sequence is a male donor with papillary thyroid cancer or a benign thyroid nodule (not recorded which). Some clones in this sample may be carry-over from other donors' samples.

The nucleotide sequence reads as follows: TGTGCTAGCAGTGAACTGTGGGCATCGAGCTGGAGGAGCACAGATACGCAGTATTTT. Translated, this gives CASSELWASSWRSTDTQYF. The chain was built from TRBV2 and TRBJ2-3; TRBD2 is perhaps the D gene, given 5 matching bases. CDR1 SNHLY and CDR2 FYNNEI were looked up in the germline V gene. The CDR3 numbers 19 residues from cysteine through phenylalanine. The retained sequence is limited to the CDR3, 57 bases, with the frame set at the first base.